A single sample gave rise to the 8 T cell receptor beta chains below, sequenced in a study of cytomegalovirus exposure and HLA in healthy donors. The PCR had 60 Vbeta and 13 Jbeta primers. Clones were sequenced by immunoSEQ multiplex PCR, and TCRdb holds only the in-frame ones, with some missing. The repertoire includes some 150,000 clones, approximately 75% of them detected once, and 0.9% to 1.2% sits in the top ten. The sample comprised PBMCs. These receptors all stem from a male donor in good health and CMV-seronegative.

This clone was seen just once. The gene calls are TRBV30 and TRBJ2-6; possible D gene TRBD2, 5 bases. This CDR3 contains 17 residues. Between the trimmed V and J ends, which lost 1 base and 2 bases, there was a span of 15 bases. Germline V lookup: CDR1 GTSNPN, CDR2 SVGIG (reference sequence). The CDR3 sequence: CAWSDYFGLTGANVLTF. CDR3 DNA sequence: TGTGCCTGGAGTGACTACTTCGGACTGACTGGGGCCAACGTCCTGACTTTC.

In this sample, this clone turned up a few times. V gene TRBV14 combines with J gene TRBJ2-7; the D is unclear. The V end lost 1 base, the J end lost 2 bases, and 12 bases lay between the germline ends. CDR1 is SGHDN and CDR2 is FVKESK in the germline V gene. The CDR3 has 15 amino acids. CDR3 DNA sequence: TGTGCCAGCAGCCAAGGGGCAGGCCTAACCTACGAGCAGTACTTC. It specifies CASSQGAGLTYEQYF. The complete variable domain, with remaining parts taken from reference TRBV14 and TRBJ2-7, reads EAGVTQFPSHSVIEKGQTVTLRCDPISGHDNLYWYRRVMGKEIKFLLHFVKESKQDESGMPNNRFLAERTGGTYSTLKVQPAELEDSGVYFCASSQGAGLTYEQYFGPGTRLTVT.

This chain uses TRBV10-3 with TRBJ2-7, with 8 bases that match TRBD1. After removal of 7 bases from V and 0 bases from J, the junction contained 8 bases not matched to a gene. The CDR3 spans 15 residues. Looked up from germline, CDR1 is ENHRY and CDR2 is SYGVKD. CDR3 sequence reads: CAITQGASSSYEQYF. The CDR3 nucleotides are TGTGCCATCACCCAGGGGGCTTCGAGCTCCTACGAGCAGTACTTC.

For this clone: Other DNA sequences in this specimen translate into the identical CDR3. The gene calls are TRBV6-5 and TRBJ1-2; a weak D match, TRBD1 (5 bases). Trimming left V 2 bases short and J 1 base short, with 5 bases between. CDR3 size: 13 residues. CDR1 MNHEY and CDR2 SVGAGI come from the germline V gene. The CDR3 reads CASSYQGNYGYTF. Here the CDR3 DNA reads TGTGCCAGCAGTTACCAGGGTAACTATGGCTACACCTTC.

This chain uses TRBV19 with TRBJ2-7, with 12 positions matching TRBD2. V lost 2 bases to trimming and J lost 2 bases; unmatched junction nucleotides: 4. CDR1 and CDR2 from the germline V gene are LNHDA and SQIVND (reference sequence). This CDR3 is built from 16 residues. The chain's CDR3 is CASSIRTSGDPYEQYF. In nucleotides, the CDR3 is TGTGCCAGTAGTATACGGACTAGCGGGGACCCCTACGAGCAGTACTTC.

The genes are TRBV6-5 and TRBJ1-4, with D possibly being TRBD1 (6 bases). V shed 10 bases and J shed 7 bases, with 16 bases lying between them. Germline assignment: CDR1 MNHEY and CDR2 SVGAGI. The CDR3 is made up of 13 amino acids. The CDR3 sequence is CATSQGSGEKLFF. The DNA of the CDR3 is TGTGCCACTTCACAGGGAAGTGGTGAAAAACTGTTTTTT.

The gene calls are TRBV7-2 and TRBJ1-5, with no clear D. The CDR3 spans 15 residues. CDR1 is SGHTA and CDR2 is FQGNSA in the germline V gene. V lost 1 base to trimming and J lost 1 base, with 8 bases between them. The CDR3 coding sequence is TGTGCCAGCAGCTTAGTCTCCCGGAGCAATCAGCCCCAGCATTTT. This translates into CASSLVSRSNQPQHF. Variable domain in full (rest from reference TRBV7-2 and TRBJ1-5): GAGVSQSPSNKVTEKGKDVELRCDPISGHTALYWYRQSLGQGLEFLIYFQGNSAPDKSGLPSDRFSAERTGGSVSTLTIQRTQQEDSAVYLCASSLVSRSNQPQHFGDGTRLSIL.

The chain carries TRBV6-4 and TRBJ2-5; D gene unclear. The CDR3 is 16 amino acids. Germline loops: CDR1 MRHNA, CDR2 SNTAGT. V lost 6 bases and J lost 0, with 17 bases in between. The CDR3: CASSHWQASYQETQYF. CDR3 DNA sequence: TGTGCCAGCAGCCATTGGCAGGCCTCGTACCAAGAGACCCAGTACTTC.